These 31 T cell receptor beta chains were all obtained from the same sample, sequenced in a study of immune evolution from preneoplasia to lung adenocarcinoma. Clones were sequenced by immunoSEQ multiplex PCR, and TCRdb holds only the in-frame ones, with some missing. Among roughly 14,000 clones listed, approximately 81% were seen once. Sequencing was done on a sample of FFPE minimally invasive lung adenocarcinoma tissue. Receptors were obtained from a person aged 70 to 80 with lung adenocarcinoma.

V and J are TRBV5-4 and TRBJ1-1; no definite D call. This CDR3 has 16 amino acids. Germline V gives CDR1 SGHNT, CDR2 YYREEE (reference sequence). Trimming took 0 bases from V and 0 from J, leaving 12 bases between them. CDR3 protein: CASSLDTRGVNTEAFF. The CDR3 region has the DNA TGTGCCAGCAGCTTGGACACCCGGGGAGTGAACACTGAAGCTTTCTTT.

This chain connects TRBV11-3 to TRBJ1-4, with D maybe TRBD1 (6 bases). V lost 3 bases, J lost 8 bases, and 10 bases lay in between. Germline-derived CDR1 and CDR2 are SGHNT and YENEEA. The CDR3 loop spans 13 amino acids. The CDR3: CASSFGQGEKLFF. In nucleotides, the CDR3 is TGTGCCAGCAGCTTCGGGCAGGGGGAAAAACTGTTTTTT.

This chain links TRBV7-3 with TRBJ2-2; D unclear. The CDR3 runs to 15 residues. The germline V gene encodes CDR1 SGHTA and CDR2 FQGTGA. V dropped 0 bases and J dropped 1 base, with 6 bases sitting between them. DNA for the CDR3: TGTGCCAGCAGCTTAACTGCTATGAACACCGGGGAGCTGTTTTTT. As protein: CASSLTAMNTGELFF.

The chain links TRBV5-1 to TRBJ2-2, with TRBD1 matching over 8 bases. Looked up from germline, CDR1 is SGHRS and CDR2 is YFSETQ. The CDR3 loop spans 15 amino acids. The junction had 4 bases not matched to a gene; V was cut back by 5 bases and J by 1 base. CDR3 loop: CASRIGQGNTGELFF. The CDR3 DNA follows: TGCGCCAGCAGAATAGGACAGGGGAACACCGGGGAGCTGTTTTTT. The whole variable domain, filled in from reference TRBV5-1 and TRBJ2-2, reads KAGVTQTPRYLIKTRGQQVTLSCSPISGHRSVSWYQQTPGQGLQFLFEYFSETQRNKGNFPGRFSGRQFSNSRSEMNVSTLELGDSALYLCASRIGQGNTGELFFGEGSRLTVL.

The chain couples TRBV30 to TRBJ2-1; D might be TRBD1 or TRBD2, each matching 5 bases. Germline V gene data show CDR1 as GTSNPN and CDR2 as SVGIG (reference sequence). Between the trimmed V and J ends, which lost 2 bases and 4 bases, there was a span of 18 bases. The CDR3 has 16 residues. The CDR3 DNA is TGTGCCTGGAGTCCTCGATTAGGGACGGTATACAATGAGCAGTTCTTC. Translating it yields CAWSPRLGTVYNEQFF. Based on the CDR3 plus reference TRBV30 and TRBJ2-1, the full variable domain is SQTIHQWPATLVQPVGSPLSLECTVEGTSNPNLYWYRQAAGRGLQLLFYSVGIGQISSEVPQNLSASRPQDRQFILSSKKLLLSDSGFYLCAWSPRLGTVYNEQFFGPGTRLTVL.

The V and J genes are TRBV7-3 and TRBJ2-1; 8 nucleotides align to TRBD2. CDR3 length: 16 amino acids. Germline CDR1 and CDR2: SGHTA and FQGTGA. With 5 bases clipped from V and 4 bases from J, the junction kept 10 bases outside the gene matches. In nucleotides, the CDR3 is TGTGCCAGCAGCATTAACGGACTAGCTGGGTACAATGAGCAGTTCTTC. It yields the protein CASSINGLAGYNEQFF.

This rearrangement joins TRBV9 to TRBJ1-5, with no clear D. This CDR3 comprises 15 residues. Trimming left V 0 bases short and J 0 bases short, with 7 bases between. Germline V gene lookup returns CDR1 SGDLS and CDR2 YYNGEE. CDR3 amino acids: CASSVDGYSNQPQHF. Written as DNA, the CDR3 is TGTGCCAGCAGCGTAGACGGTTATAGCAATCAGCCCCAGCATTTT.

This chain links TRBV23-1 with TRBJ2-7; maybe TRBD2 (6 bases). TRBV23-1 is an open reading frame whose function is uncertain. The CDR3 is 16 amino acids. Trimming left V 2 bases short and J 4 bases short, with 18 bases between. The CDR3 region is CASSQQLSGRSYEQYF. CDR3 coding DNA: TGCGCCAGCAGTCAACAACTTAGCGGTCGATCTTACGAGCAGTACTTC.

This chain connects TRBV28 to TRBJ1-2; D ambiguous. V shed 7 bases and J shed 4 bases, with 7 bases lying between them. The CDR3 loop spans 11 amino acids. CDR1 MDHEN and CDR2 SYDVKM come from the germline V gene. In nucleotides, the CDR3 is TGTGCCAGCAAGGATACCTATGGCTACACCTTC. Translation: CASKDTYGYTF.

This clone was recorded a few times. This chain uses TRBV2 with TRBJ2-1; TRBD2 is a possible D gene (6 bases). Germline V gene lookup returns CDR1 SNHLY and CDR2 FYNNEI. Trimming removed 6 bases at V and 9 bases at J, with 18 bases between. The CDR3 is 14 amino acids. The CDR3 sequence: CASRGLLREGEQFF. CDR3 nucleotide sequence: TGTGCCAGCAGGGGACTTCTGAGAGAGGGTGAGCAGTTCTTC.

As regards this clone: An end of the junction differs from the germline gene, which may be a read error. The chain is built from TRBV7-9 and TRBJ1-1; TRBD1 might be the D (5 bases). The CDR3 is 12 amino acids. Per germline, CDR1 SEHNR and CDR2 FQNEAQ (reference sequence). The CDR3 is CASSLDGGEAFF. The CDR3 DNA reads TGTGCCAGTAGCTTAGACGGGGGTGAAGCTTTCTTT.

This chain joins TRBV20-1 and TRBJ1-1, with unresolved D. Germline V gives CDR1 DFQATT, CDR2 SNEGSKA (reference sequence). This CDR3 contains 11 residues. V shed 4 bases and J shed 1 base, with 4 bases lying between them. CDR3: CSAKGNTEAFF. As DNA, the CDR3 is TGCAGTGCTAAGGGGAACACTGAAGCTTTCTTT.

This clone was detected only a few times. This CDR3 is CASRVALAGRNEQYF. The DNA for the CDR3 is TGTGCCAGCAGAGTGGCGCTAGCGGGAAGAAACGAGCAGTACTTC. This chain connects TRBV27 to TRBJ2-7; 9 bases are shared with TRBD2. The CDR3 length is 15 residues. Germline values: CDR1 MNHEY, CDR2 SMNVEV (reference sequence). V shed 6 bases, J shed 5 bases, and the junction held 11 bases outside the gene matches.

This sequence joins TRBV7-2 and TRBJ2-7, with 7 positions matching TRBD2. Losses at the gene ends were 1 base for V and 2 bases for J; bases not matched to a gene: 2. The CDR3 contains 14 residues. From germline, CDR1 is SGHTA and CDR2 FQGNSA. CDR3: CASSLGTSAYEQYF. CDR3 nucleotide sequence: TGTGCCAGCAGCTTAGGGACTAGTGCCTACGAGCAGTACTTC.

This clone was counted once. V is TRBV20-1 and J is TRBJ2-1, with unresolved D. In germline, CDR1 is DFQATT, CDR2 SNEGSKA (reference sequence). The germline V and J ends were trimmed by 6 bases and 9 bases, with 12 bases remaining between them. The CDR3 spans 11 residues. The CDR3 is CSAKTGFEQFF. The CDR3 nucleotides read TGCAGTGCGAAGACTGGTTTTGAGCAGTTCTTC.

The J gene is TRBJ2-6, the V gene TRBV9, with TRBD1 matching over 9 bases. V dropped 3 bases and J dropped 2; count of bases not matched to a gene: 12. The germline V gene encodes CDR1 SGDLS and CDR2 YYNGEE. The length of the CDR3 is 19 residues. The CDR3 loop reads CASSATGTGKRPGANVLTF. The CDR3 nucleotides are TGTGCCAGCAGCGCAACCGGGACAGGGAAGAGACCTGGGGCCAACGTCCTGACTTTC.

The chain has TRBV25-1 and TRBJ1-3, with 10 bases fitting TRBD1. V was pared by 8 bases and J by 1 base, with 11 bases of the junction left unmatched. The germline V gene encodes CDR1 MGHDK and CDR2 SYGVNS. The length of the CDR3 is 17 residues. CDR3 in DNA: TGTGCCAGCCAGGGACAGGGGTTAAAACTGTCTGGAAACACCATATATTTT. Encoded protein: CASQGQGLKLSGNTIYF.

The V and J genes are TRBV5-8 and TRBJ2-5, with TRBD2 matching over 10 bases. In germline, CDR1 is SGHTS, CDR2 YDEGEE. This CDR3 is built from 15 residues. V gave up 6 bases and J gave up 4 bases; unmatched junction bases: 9. This CDR3 is CASTPAIAGGETQYF. The CDR3 coding sequence is TGTGCCAGCACCCCTGCAATAGCGGGAGGAGAGACCCAGTACTTC.

The rearrangement joins TRBV14 to TRBJ2-3, with a possible D match to TRBD2 (6 bases). CDR3 size: 16 residues. In germline, CDR1 is SGHDN, CDR2 FVKESK. Trimming pared 0 bases from V and 6 bases from J, leaving 16 bases between. The CDR3, as DNA: TGTGCCAGCAGCCAAGATGGGTGGAGGGATTCGGATACGCAGTATTTT. It encodes CASSQDGWRDSDTQYF.

This clone showed up just once. The chain has TRBV2 and TRBJ2-1; the D is unclear. Germline assignment: CDR1 SNHLY and CDR2 FYNNEI. The CDR3 has 17 amino acids. Trimming cost V 6 bases and J 4 bases, with 22 bases left between them. In nucleotides, the CDR3 is TGTGCCAGCAGGGCAACCCGGGTGGCCGCTAGTTACAATGAGCAGTTCTTC. Its protein product is CASRATRVAASYNEQFF.

CDR3 nucleotides: TGTGCCAGCAGCTGGGGACCCCGAGGCACTGAAGCTTTCTTT. This translates into CASSWGPRGTEAFF. The V gene is TRBV5-6, the J gene TRBJ1-1; TRBD1 might be the D (5 bases). This CDR3 contains 14 residues. CDR1 is SGHDT and CDR2 is YYEEEE in the germline V gene. V was clipped by 3 bases and J by 4 bases, with 13 bases between them.

The J gene is TRBJ2-5, the V gene TRBV18; D remains ambiguous. The ends were cut back, 0 bases at V and 1 base at J, with 9 bases in the middle. This CDR3 spans 15 amino acids. Germline V gene sequence: CDR1 KGHSH, CDR2 LQKENI. The CDR3 nucleotides read TGTGCCAGCTCACCACCGGAAGGGTTCCAAGAGACCCAGTACTTC. It codes for CASSPPEGFQETQYF.

The CDR3 region is CASSQGTGLETQYF. The CDR3 DNA follows: TGTGCCAGTAGCCAGGGGACAGGGCTAGAGACCCAGTACTTC. This chain joins TRBV19 and TRBJ2-5; 9 positions match TRBD1. The CDR3 is 14 residues long. Trimming took 6 bases from V and 4 from J; bases not matched to a gene: 6. The germline gives CDR1 LNHDA, CDR2 SQIVND (reference sequence).

In this sample, this clone turned up a few times. The V call is TRBV18, the J call TRBJ2-1; D perhaps matches TRBD1 (6 bases). CDR1 KGHSH and CDR2 LQKENI come from the germline V gene. The length of the CDR3 is 14 residues. Trimming left V 0 bases short and J 5 bases short, with 8 bases between. The CDR3 DNA sequence: TGTGCCAGCTCACCACCTACAGGGCACAATGAGCAGTTCTTC. Translating gives CASSPPTGHNEQFF.

The genes are TRBV9 and TRBJ2-3; D unresolved. The CDR3 sequence is 14 residues long. In germline, CDR1 is SGDLS, CDR2 YYNGEE. The V end lost 2 bases, the J end lost 0 bases, and 7 bases lay between the germline ends. CDR3 DNA sequence: TGTGCCAGCAGCGTGGCCCCGAGCACAGATACGCAGTATTTT. It codes for CASSVAPSTDTQYF.

The V call is TRBV6-1, the J call TRBJ2-7; no reliable D call. Germline V gene lookup returns CDR1 MNHNS and CDR2 SASEGT. The CDR3 runs 15 residues. Deletions cut 9 bases from V and 2 bases from J, with 20 bases between. CDR3 nucleotide sequence: TGTGCCAGTGCCCTAAACCCCATGGACCCCTACGAGCAGTACTTC. This sequence encodes CASALNPMDPYEQYF.

This clone was seen more than once but under ten times. The chain joins TRBV19 to TRBJ1-5; TRBD1 matches at 7 bases. With 0 bases clipped from V and 5 bases from J, the junction kept 7 bases outside the gene matches. CDR1 LNHDA and CDR2 SQIVND come from the germline V gene (reference sequence). There are 16 residues in the CDR3. DNA for the CDR3: TGTGCCAGTAGTATAGATCCTGCAGGGGGGGATCAGCCCCAGCATTTT. Amino acid sequence: CASSIDPAGGDQPQHF.

V gene TRBV20-1 combines with J gene TRBJ2-3; D call uncertain. V lost 6 bases to trimming and J lost 3 bases, with 7 bases between them. The CDR3 is 11 amino acids. Germline V gives CDR1 DFQATT, CDR2 SNEGSKA (reference sequence). The CDR3 region is CSALKTDTQYF. DNA for the CDR3: TGCAGTGCCCTCAAAACAGATACGCAGTATTTT.

The chain combines TRBV6-1 with TRBJ2-5; the D gene is possibly TRBD1 (6 bases). Germline CDR1 reads MNHNS; CDR2 reads SASEGT. Trimming shortened V by 5 bases and J by 1 base, and 11 bases separated the two germline ends. The CDR3 spans 14 residues. In nucleotides, the CDR3 is TGTGCCAGCAGTCTTCTAGGGGGCCAAGAGACCCAGTACTTC. This encodes CASSLLGGQETQYF.

The chain joins TRBV30 to TRBJ1-1; the match to TRBD1 covers 7 bases. Germline V gene data show CDR1 as GTSNPN and CDR2 as SVGIG (reference sequence). The CDR3 consists of 13 residues. The ends lost 8 bases at V and 0 bases at J; junction bases unmatched: 6. CDR3: CAAPGTVNTEAFF. In DNA form, the CDR3 reads TGTGCCGCCCCCGGGACAGTGAACACTGAAGCTTTCTTT.

The rearrangement links TRBV5-6 to TRBJ2-3; D perhaps matches TRBD2 (5 bases). The V and J ends lost 4 bases and 0 bases respectively, with 15 bases between them. The CDR3 runs to 16 residues. The germline gives CDR1 SGHDT, CDR2 YYEEEE. CDR3 sequence (DNA): TGTGCCAGCAGCCCCGACGCGGGTCTCAGCACAGATACGCAGTATTTT. This sequence encodes CASSPDAGLSTDTQYF.